A selection of T cell receptor beta chains follows, all from one sample in a study of T cell changes during pregnancy in multiple sclerosis. The repertoire was sequenced with immunoSEQ multiplex PCR; TCRdb's copy has only in-frame clones and lacks some. The sample includes roughly 63,000 clones, around 93% of them seen just once. The sample in question was CD8+ T cells from peripheral blood mononuclear cells, obtained in the second trimester of pregnancy. These receptors were taken from a female donor with multiple sclerosis, enrolled in a pregnancy study. The CDR3 runs from the conserved cysteine through the conserved F or W. D genes are given only for firm matches. Size values are once, few and many counts, or a class for expanded clones, and some rows have none.

CDR3: CASSLDFTTGLRYGYTF
DNA: TGTGCCAGCAGCTTAGATTTTACGACAGGTTTACGATATGGCTACACCTTC
size: once
D: .
J: TRBJ1-2
V: TRBV7-9

CDR3: CASSLDSGSYNEQFF
DNA: TGTGCCAGCAGTTTAGATAGCGGGAGCTACAATGAGCAGTTCTTC
size: .
D: TRBD2
J: TRBJ2-1
V: TRBV27

CDR3: CASRGAGGGYNEQFF
DNA: TGCGCCAGCAGGGGGGCGGGAGGCGGGTACAATGAGCAGTTCTTC
size: .
D: TRBD2
J: TRBJ2-1
V: TRBV5-1

CDR3: CAISESRGIQETQYF
DNA: TGTGCCATCAGTGAGTCGCGGGGGATCCAAGAGACCCAGTACTTC
size: .
D: TRBD2
J: TRBJ2-5
V: TRBV10-3

CDR3: CSAPTGFHETQYF
DNA: TGCAGCGCTCCGACAGGGTTCCATGAGACCCAGTACTTC
size: .
D: TRBD1
J: TRBJ2-5
V: TRBV29-1

CDR3: CASSDGRAGEKLFF
DNA: TGTGCCAGCAGCGACGGACGAGCGGGTGAAAAACTGTTTTTT
size: .
D: .
J: TRBJ1-4
V: TRBV7-9

CDR3: CASPSGRGRGYEQYF
DNA: TGTGCCAGCCCATCGGGGCGGGGGCGTGGGTACGAGCAGTACTTC
size: .
D: .
J: TRBJ2-7
V: TRBV2

CDR3: CASSLRGETQYF
DNA: TGTGCCAGCAGTTTGCGGGGAGAGACCCAGTACTTC
size: .
D: .
J: TRBJ2-5
V: TRBV27

CDR3: CASSALQGANTEAFF
DNA: TGCGCCAGCAGCGCCCTGCAGGGGGCGAACACTGAAGCTTTCTTT
size: .
D: TRBD1
J: TRBJ1-1
V: TRBV5-1

CDR3: CATGGFSYEQYF
DNA: TGCGCCACCGGGGGTTTTTCCTACGAGCAGTACTTC
size: once
D: .
J: TRBJ2-7
V: TRBV10-2

CDR3: CASSSVRGPHRWEQYF
DNA: TGTGCCAGCAGCTCCGTCAGGGGGCCCCACCGATGGGAGCAGTACTTC
size: .
D: TRBD1
J: TRBJ2-7
V: TRBV7-9